The clone carrying this T cell receptor beta chain was seen many times. What it binds is unknown. Researchers generated TCR beta cDNA from approximately 450 ng of total RNA, relying on a constant-region primer. What produced the TCR beta libraries was three nested multiplex PCR rounds using slightly modified ARM-PCR. Both of the initial two PCR rounds ran for around 9 cycles and employed TRBV1-TRBV30 forward primers alongside a C-beta reverse primer. Each CDR3 protein is one row after TCRdb ran MiXCR on the multiplex PCR reads. The sample yields a few hundred thousand distinct CDR3 sequences, roughly 60% seen once. These data come from a study of tumor-infiltrating lymphocytes in primary liver carcinoma. Study results and caveats: Tumor tissue displayed a significantly greater top-250-clone fraction than blood (p = 0.039). Whereas tumor region pairs overlapped more, tumor-adjacent and tumor-blood pairs overlapped less.

Germline CDR1 and CDR2: SGHDT and YYEEEE. The V gene end was trimmed by 0 bases and the J gene end by 2 bases; junction bases not matched to a gene: 2. The CDR3 has 15 amino acids. Out of unsorted whole blood came the blood RNA, and germline DNA was extracted as well. The patients lived with chronic HBV infection and had not yet received any treatment. The researchers drew 3 to 5 milliliters of peripheral blood before surgery. The sequenced sample was peripheral blood. V and J are TRBV5-6 and TRBJ2-1; 7 bases match TRBD2. The TCR was taken from a woman younger than 45 with primary liver carcinoma and hepatitis B virus infection. This chain's CDR3 is CASSLGSGTYNEQFF. CDR3 coding DNA: TGTGCCAGCAGCTTGGGGAGCGGGACCTACAATGAGCAGTTCTTC.